The 9 T cell receptor beta chains below all came from one sample that was sequenced in a study of T cell repertoires in ileal Crohn's disease. Assay: immunoSEQ multiplex PCR; the TCRdb copy retains only in-frame clones and omits some. The sample gives around 16,000 clones, 90% to 95% of which show up once; roughly 3.5% is in the top ten. Sequencing was carried out using ileal tissue. The receptors here all came from an adult with Crohn's disease.

V gene TRBV6-6 combines with J gene TRBJ2-3, with D perhaps matching TRBD1 (6 bases). Trimming pared 6 bases from V and 0 bases from J, leaving 13 bases between. CDR1 is MNHNY and CDR2 is SVGAGI in the germline V gene (reference sequence). CDR3 length equals 15 residues. The CDR3 coding sequence is TGTGCCAGCAGCCTCGACAGGCCTAGCACAGATACGCAGTATTTT. It encodes CASSLDRPSTDTQYF.

This clone occurred once. The CDR3, as DNA: TGTGCCAGTAGTATCCGGGACAGTTTCTACGAGCAGTACTTC. Translating it yields CASSIRDSFYEQYF. The V call is TRBV19, the J call TRBJ2-7; the match to TRBD1 covers 7 bases. Losses at the gene ends were 3 bases for V and 3 bases for J; bases not matched to a gene: 5. The germline CDR1 and CDR2 sequences are LNHDA and SQIVND (reference sequence). This CDR3 comprises 14 residues.

The chain joins TRBV5-4 to TRBJ1-1, with 7 bases matching TRBD1. Losses at the gene ends were 2 bases for V and 4 bases for J; bases not matched to a gene: 5. The germline CDR1 and CDR2 sequences are SGHNT and YYREEE (reference sequence). The CDR3 is made up of 14 amino acids. The CDR3 protein is CASSFDRVSTEAFF. CDR3 DNA: TGTGCCAGCAGCTTTGACAGGGTGAGCACTGAAGCTTTCTTT.

V usage is TRBV6-1 and J usage is TRBJ2-5; the D gene is possibly TRBD1 (6 bases). V was shortened by 5 bases and J by 4 bases, with 17 bases between the two germline ends. CDR1 and CDR2 from the germline V gene are MNHNS and SASEGT. The CDR3 loop spans 15 amino acids. The CDR3 DNA sequence: TGTGCCAGCAGTACAGGGTCGATTGTCGGAGAGACCCAGTACTTC. Its protein product is CASSTGSIVGETQYF.

This rearrangement joins TRBV5-1 to TRBJ2-6; D perhaps matches TRBD1 (6 bases). Looked up from germline, CDR1 is SGHRS and CDR2 is YFSETQ. Trimming removed 3 bases at V and 4 bases at J, with 11 bases between. The CDR3 length is 15 residues. The CDR3 sequence: CASSSQGPGANVLTF. For the CDR3, the DNA is TGCGCCAGCAGCTCTCAGGGGCCAGGGGCCAACGTCCTGACTTTC.

This chain links TRBV5-8 with TRBJ2-5; TRBD2 agrees at 8 bases. This CDR3 is 15 amino acids long. Germline assignment: CDR1 SGHTS and CDR2 YDEGEE. Trimming at V came to 3 bases and at J to 1 base, leaving 5 bases not matched to a gene. CDR3 sequence: CASSSRGDPQETQYF. The CDR3 region has the DNA TGTGCCAGCAGCTCGCGGGGGGACCCCCAAGAGACCCAGTACTTC.

The chain carries TRBV2 and TRBJ2-5; a possible D gene is TRBD1 (5 bases). Germline values: CDR1 SNHLY, CDR2 FYNNEI. This CDR3 is 13 amino acids long. Deletions cut 1 base from V and 5 bases from J, with 8 bases between. The CDR3 protein is CASSEVGVETQYF. As DNA, the CDR3 is TGTGCCAGCAGTGAAGTAGGGGTCGAGACCCAGTACTTC.

V usage is TRBV2 and J usage is TRBJ1-6; 7 nucleotides align to TRBD1. Germline V gene sequence: CDR1 SNHLY, CDR2 FYNNEI. The CDR3 has 15 residues. The trim removed 5 bases at V and 6 bases at J, leaving 7 bases unmatched. This chain's CDR3 is CASSPQTGSNSPLHF. The CDR3 region has the DNA TGTGCCAGCAGTCCCCAGACAGGGAGTAATTCACCCCTCCACTTT.

V is TRBV7-2 and J is TRBJ2-7; possibly TRBD2 for D (5 bases). The CDR3 covers 14 residues. In germline, CDR1 is SGHTA, CDR2 FQGNSA. V shed 2 bases and J shed 2 bases, with 10 bases lying between them. CDR3 sequence reads: CASSLWPGTYEQYF. For the CDR3, the DNA is TGTGCCAGCAGCTTATGGCCGGGAACCTACGAGCAGTACTTC.